These 16 T cell receptor beta chains were sequenced from one sample in a study of T cell changes during pregnancy in multiple sclerosis. Only in-frame clones appear in the TCRdb table, and some are missing; sequencing was by immunoSEQ multiplex PCR. This table has some 37,000 clones, about nine tenths appearing once. The material was CD8+ T cells from peripheral blood mononuclear cells, obtained after pregnancy. These receptors all come from a female donor with multiple sclerosis, enrolled in a pregnancy study.

The rearrangement links TRBV27 to TRBJ2-2; the match to TRBD2 covers 12 bases. Germline-derived CDR1 and CDR2 are MNHEY and SMNVEV (reference sequence). The V and J ends lost 3 bases and 6 bases, in that order; junction bases with no gene match: 5. This CDR3 is built from 16 residues. The CDR3: CASSFLTSGRAGELFF. CDR3 bases: TGTGCCAGCAGTTTCTTGACTAGCGGGAGAGCCGGGGAGCTGTTTTTT.

The chain has TRBV2 and TRBJ1-5; a weak D match, TRBD1 (6 bases). V was cut by 6 bases and J by 2 bases, with 17 bases left in between. The CDR3 is made up of 16 amino acids. Germline-derived CDR1 and CDR2 are SNHLY and FYNNEI. The CDR3 loop reads CASRQSGGAGNQPQHF. The CDR3, as DNA: TGTGCCAGCAGACAGTCTGGGGGGGCCGGCAATCAGCCCCAGCATTTT.

This clone has only one observation. The chain uses TRBV11-1 and TRBJ2-3; D is unclear. Germline-derived CDR1 and CDR2 are SGHAT and FQDESV (reference sequence). The CDR3 loop spans 15 amino acids. The ends were cut back, 3 bases at V and 5 bases at J, with 15 bases in the middle. CDR3 nucleotides: TGTGCCAGCAGCTTTGGCCCGGGTGGTGAAGATACGCAGTATTTT. It codes for CASSFGPGGEDTQYF. Full variable domain (rest looked up from reference TRBV11-1 and TRBJ2-3): EAEVAQSPRYKITEKSQAVAFWCDPISGHATLYWYRQILGQGPELLVQFQDESVVDDSQLPKDRFSAERLKGVDSTLKIQPAELGDSAMYLCASSFGPGGEDTQYFGPGTRLTVL.

V is TRBV5-1 and J is TRBJ2-1; D might be TRBD1 (6 bases). Germline V CDR1 and CDR2: SGHRS, YFSETQ. Trimming pared 4 bases from V and 5 bases from J, leaving 16 bases between. The CDR3 contains 15 residues. In DNA form, the CDR3 reads TGCGCCAGCAGCCCACCCTCGGCAGGGGACAATGAGCAGTTCTTC. Its protein product is CASSPPSAGDNEQFF.

This clone was counted a single time. This chain joins TRBV9 and TRBJ2-3, with 14 positions matching TRBD2. The ends lost 5 bases at V and 0 bases at J; junction bases unmatched: 2. The germline V gene encodes CDR1 SGDLS and CDR2 YYNGEE. This CDR3 comprises 16 residues. The CDR3 nucleotides are TGTGCCAGCAGTCGACTAGCGGGGGGGAGCACAGATACGCAGTATTTT. It specifies CASSRLAGGSTDTQYF. Based on the CDR3 plus reference TRBV9 and TRBJ2-3, the full variable domain is DSGVTQTPKHLITATGQRVTLRCSPRSGDLSVYWYQQSLDQGLQFLIQYYNGEERAKGNILERFSAQQFPDLHSELNLSSLELGDSALYFCASSRLAGGSTDTQYFGPGTRLTVL.

The chain uses TRBV7-9 and TRBJ1-2, with D unclear. CDR3 length equals 12 residues. V was cut by 1 base and J by 8 bases, with 8 bases left in between. CDR1 is SEHNR and CDR2 is FQNEAQ in the germline V gene (reference sequence). The CDR3 region has the DNA TGTGCCAGCAGCTTAGATTTGAGGGGCTACACCTTC. Translating gives CASSLDLRGYTF.

The chain couples TRBV5-8 to TRBJ1-4, with D tentatively TRBD1 (6 bases). Trimming left V 3 bases short and J 0 bases short, with 9 bases between. The CDR3 sequence is 15 residues long. CDR1 is SGHTS and CDR2 is YDEGEE in the germline V gene. This CDR3 is CASSWGRATNEKLFF. For the CDR3, the DNA is TGTGCCAGCAGCTGGGGGCGGGCAACTAATGAAAAACTGTTTTTT. The variable domain in full, with the rest retrieved from reference TRBV5-8 and TRBJ1-4, is EAGVTQSPTHLIKTRGQQATLRCSPISGHTSVYWYQQALGLGLQFLLWYDEGEERNRGNFPPRFSGRQFPNYSSELNVNALELEDSALYLCASSWGRATNEKLFFGSGTQLSVL.

The chain employs TRBV6-5 and TRBJ2-2, with a tentative D call TRBD2 (5 bases). The CDR3 has 13 amino acids. Trimming took off 5 bases at V and 5 bases at J, with 9 bases between the two ends. Germline V lookup: CDR1 MNHEY, CDR2 SVGAGI. In DNA, the CDR3 is TGTGCCAGCAGTGTGAGGACTACCGGGGAGCTGTTTTTT. Residues: CASSVRTTGELFF.

This clone was observed once. V is TRBV27 and J is TRBJ1-6, with D possibly matching TRBD1 (6 bases). The CDR3 runs 16 residues. Between the trimmed V and J ends, which lost 0 bases and 7 bases, there was a span of 13 bases. Germline loops: CDR1 MNHEY, CDR2 SMNVEV (reference sequence). CDR3 nucleotides: TGTGCCAGCAGTTTATCTCGGACGGGGGGCAATTCACCCCTCCACTTT. It is translated as CASSLSRTGGNSPLHF.

The CDR3 sequence: CAISEPILQTGKREAEAFF. For the CDR3, the DNA is TGTGCCATCAGTGAGCCAATACTTCAGACAGGGAAGAGAGAAGCTGAAGCTTTCTTT. The J gene is TRBJ1-1, the V gene TRBV10-3; the match to TRBD1 covers 7 bases. With 2 bases clipped from V and 6 bases from J, the junction kept 21 bases outside the gene matches. The CDR3 extends over 19 amino acids. CDR1 and CDR2 (germline): ENHRY, SYGVKD.

The chain is built from TRBV7-9 and TRBJ1-1, with D possibly matching TRBD1 (5 bases). Trimming stripped 3 bases from V and 0 bases from J, with 8 bases between. CDR1 is SEHNR, CDR2 FQNEAQ, per germline (reference sequence). The CDR3 runs 14 residues. Here the CDR3 reads CASSFKGMNTEAFF. The CDR3 nucleotides are TGTGCCAGCAGCTTTAAGGGGATGAACACTGAAGCTTTCTTT.

The chain uses TRBV7-9 and TRBJ2-7, with 8 bases that match TRBD2. V shed 4 bases and J 6 bases; nucleotides not matched to a gene: 2. From germline, CDR1 is SEHNR and CDR2 FQNEAQ (reference sequence). This CDR3 has 12 residues. For the CDR3, the DNA is TGTGCCAGCAGCTCACGGGGGGGCGAGCAGTACTTC. It is translated as CASSSRGGEQYF.

The chain employs TRBV14 and TRBJ1-2, with D possibly being TRBD1 (6 bases). Germline CDR1 and CDR2: SGHDN and FVKESK. Trimming removed 6 bases at V and 6 bases at J, with 20 bases between. There are 15 residues in the CDR3. This CDR3 reads CASSVTGSQVDGYTF. The CDR3, as DNA: TGTGCCAGCAGTGTTACAGGGTCACAGGTCGATGGCTACACCTTC.

The chain joins TRBV15 to TRBJ1-2; maybe TRBD1 (5 bases). The V gene's germline CDR1 is LNHNV and CDR2 YYDKDF (reference sequence). With 5 bases removed from V and 6 bases from J, the gap between germline ends came to 13 bases. CDR3 length: 13 amino acids. The CDR3 DNA reads TGTGCCACCAGCTCACCAGACAGAGATGGCTACACCTTC. Its translation is CATSSPDRDGYTF.

This chain joins TRBV16 and TRBJ1-2, with unresolved D. V lost 0 bases and J lost 4, with 12 bases in between. The CDR3 extends over 15 amino acids. CDR1 is KGHSY, CDR2 FQNENV, per germline. The CDR3 DNA sequence: TGTGCCAGCAGCCAATCACCGGGGAGCGGCTATGGCTACACCTTC. Protein: CASSQSPGSGYGYTF.

The J gene is TRBJ2-7, the V gene TRBV4-1; D may be TRBD2 (6 bases). The germline V and J ends were trimmed by 4 bases and 7 bases, with 14 bases remaining between them. The V gene's germline CDR1 is MGHRA and CDR2 YSYEKL. CDR3 length: 13 amino acids. This chain's CDR3 is CASSPSRAGEQYF. CDR3 DNA: TGCGCCAGCAGCCCCTCCAGGGCGGGGGAGCAGTACTTC.